This TCR beta chain was recorded in a study of shared clonotypes between healthy human individuals (dated by TCRdb to the early 2020s). Background for the entire study: The cohort included a few men and a couple of women between 18 and 49 years of age. Per donor, three plates each were used for CD4 naive and CD4 memory, two for CD8 naive, and one for CD8 memory. To estimate repertoire size and how much clonotypes are shared between individuals, the study performed deep sequencing of blood TCR repertoires from about five healthy adults. Different laboratories and diverse techniques were used to prepare libraries and sequence TCR repertoires, to increase sequencing depth and limit assay-specific biases. Leukapheresis yielded between about 0.85 and 9 billion PBMCs per donor.

As to this clone: Which antigen it targets is not known. Per-nucleotide qualities are absent, and no much larger clonotype sits a single base away.

Using the deep immunoSEQ assay, TCR CDR3 regions were amplified from genomic DNA by multiplex PCR. For each cell subset, the extracted genomic DNA was distributed evenly across all wells of several immunoSEQ 96-well plates, and each plate served as one replicate. For sorted subsets, each replicate PCR was loaded with about 0.2 ug genomic DNA, equivalent to some 31,000 T cell genomes. Purified libraries were quantified with a Qubit 3.0 fluorometer, sized on a Bioanalyzer 2100, and re-quantified with the KAPA Library Quantification kit. Every immunoSEQ 96-well plate was sequenced on a separate single-read 150-cycle Illumina NextSeq 550 flow cell. The authors processed their data as follows. Because only junctional sequences without quality scores were contained in the immunoSEQ output, filtering matching that applied to full-length reads could not be performed. To assign V/J genes and CDR3, sequences were annotated using PyIR, a Python wrapper for IgBLAST v1.9, with IMGT germline references. Reads were filtered out if the reads had weak V/J assignments (E-value above 1e-6), no CDR3, stop codons, out-of-frame junctions, or ambiguous translated residues. V3J clonotypes were defined as sequences sharing the same inferred V gene, J gene, and CDR3 amino acid sequence. Percentage overlap between repertoires was calculated by dividing the number of shared unique clonotypes by the size of the smaller repertoire. RTK rarefaction, the Chao1 estimator, and Recon v2.1 estimates of unobserved clonotypes were used to assess repertoire richness. Generation probabilities for all TCRbeta clonotypes obtained by the gDNA method from a handful of donors were computed using OLGA. The source is immuneACCESS, and TCRdb retained only in-frame sequences with V and J called. Part of the clones is not carried over; for the studies checked, unresolved V genes explain less than half of this, and the remainder is unexplained. V, J and clone size reflect that table, while D and trimming were determined from the DNA. Across this sample there are hundreds of thousands of clones, with 95% to 98% seen only once. The ten top clones hold less than 0.065% of the sample.

Relative to germline, V is 7 bases shorter and J is 8 bases shorter, with 23 bases between their ends. The germline V gene (reference sequence) sets CDR1 to LNHDA and CDR2 to SQIVND. The CDR3 goes from the cysteine to the phenylalanine over 15 residues. Kept here is only the CDR3 DNA, which spans 45 bases and is read in frame from base 1. The donors were healthy, HIV-negative adults with no recently reported acute infections or vaccinations. Only Caucasian adults living in Nashville, Tennessee, USA were represented among the donors. CD4+ T cells were enriched by magnetic negative selection, after which naive cells were positively selected on CD45RA and the negative fraction was taken as the memory subset. Blood was obtained by leukapheresis, after which PBMCs were separated by Ficoll-Histopaque density gradient centrifugation and cryopreserved in liquid nitrogen vapor phase. Purity and quantity of every magnetically sorted T cell population were checked by analytical flow cytometry. Genomic DNA was isolated from every sorted fraction and measured by UV absorbance on a Nanodrop 2000c.

The study at large found these results: Naive subsets generally had larger estimated clonotype richness than memory subsets. When a handful of donors were compared, the shared fraction of clonotypes was around 4.6% for naive CD4, over 3% for naive CD8, 2% to 2.5% for memory CD4, and 0.4% for memory CD8. Incomplete sequencing was indicated by rarefaction of sorted-subset datasets, despite the large sequencing depth. Pairwise subsampling indicated that sequencing depth was expected to affect the degree of clonotype sharing among donors. Sampling was restricted to blood, and TCR repertoires in tissues likely differ from the TCR repertoires found in blood. The genetic and exposure-history diversity represented was limited by the small number of donors. Compared with non-shared clonotypes, clonotypes shared by all four sorted-subset donors had higher generation probabilities.

The source material was naive CD4+ T cells sorted from blood. The meaning of the sample's cell subset or site label: CD45RA+ positively selected. The V gene is TRBV19 and the J gene is TRBJ1-2; TRBD1 is a weak D gene call, 6 bases matching. The origin of this receptor is a woman aged 30 to 39 in good health. The nucleotide sequence is given as TGTGCCAGTACCCCGGGGGGGACAAGGAGAGGCGGCTACACCTTC. Translation gives CASTPGGTRRGGYTF.